A selection of T cell receptor beta chains follows, all from one sample in a study of shared clonotypes between healthy human individuals. TCRdb's copy holds only in-frame clones and misses some; the assay was immunoSEQ multiplex PCR. The repertoire has around 1.9 million clones, about 92% of them found once; the top ten carry approximately 1.7%. Sequencing was performed on naive CD8+ T cells from PBMCs. These receptors were taken from a man between 18 and 35 years old in good health. Some clones in this sample may be carry-over from other donors' samples. Both conserved end residues are part of each CDR3. Fields, in order: D gene, J gene, clone size, V gene, CDR3 DNA, CDR3 protein. The D gene is left open where the match is weak. For some rows the clone size is stated as once, few or many, or as a class when expanded; others skip it.

d_call: TRBD1; j_call: TRBJ2-3; clone_size: NA; v_call: TRBV13; cdr3_nt: TGTGCCAGCAGCCCCGTGGGGCAGGGGGAAGGCACAGATACGCAGTATTTT; cdr3_aa: CASSPVGQGEGTDTQYF
d_call: NA; j_call: TRBJ2-3; clone_size: NA; v_call: TRBV4-1; cdr3_nt: TGCGCCAGCAGCCAAGACCTAGCGGAGGGGGGAGATACGCAGTATTTT; cdr3_aa: CASSQDLAEGGDTQYF
d_call: NA; j_call: TRBJ1-2; clone_size: NA; v_call: TRBV7-9; cdr3_nt: TGTGCCAGCAGCTTAACCCCGAGGCCTCTCACCTTC; cdr3_aa: CASSLTPRPLTF
d_call: TRBD2; j_call: TRBJ2-1; clone_size: NA; v_call: TRBV27; cdr3_nt: TGTGCCAGCAGTTTCCTCCCTAGGACTAGCGCCCACAATGAGCAGTTCTTC; cdr3_aa: CASSFLPRTSAHNEQFF
d_call: TRBD1; j_call: TRBJ1-2; clone_size: NA; v_call: TRBV7-9; cdr3_nt: TGTGCCAGCAGCTTAGCGCTAAGGACAGGGGCGATTCCTAACTATGGCTACACCTTC; cdr3_aa: CASSLALRTGAIPNYGYTF
d_call: NA; j_call: TRBJ1-2; clone_size: NA; v_call: TRBV15; cdr3_nt: TGTGCCACCAGCGGATCCGGGACTGCCGACTATGGCTACACCTTC; cdr3_aa: CATSGSGTADYGYTF
d_call: NA; j_call: TRBJ2-3; clone_size: once; v_call: TRBV27; cdr3_nt: TGTGCCAGCAGTGACCCCCGGGTCGAAGATACGCAGTATTTT; cdr3_aa: CASSDPRVEDTQYF
d_call: NA; j_call: TRBJ1-4; clone_size: NA; v_call: TRBV27; cdr3_nt: TGTGCCAGCAGTTCGGGGGGGACTAATGAAAAACTGTTTTTT; cdr3_aa: CASSSGGTNEKLFF
d_call: TRBD1; j_call: TRBJ2-7; clone_size: NA; v_call: TRBV29-1; cdr3_nt: TGCAGCGTTGAATACCCAGGGGGATACGAGCAGTACTTC; cdr3_aa: CSVEYPGGYEQYF
d_call: NA; j_call: TRBJ1-1; clone_size: NA; v_call: TRBV5-4; cdr3_nt: TGTGCCAGCAACGTTGGCTCCCTCGGCACTGAAGCTTTCTTT; cdr3_aa: CASNVGSLGTEAFF
d_call: TRBD2; j_call: TRBJ2-5; clone_size: NA; v_call: TRBV13; cdr3_nt: TGTGCCAGCAGCTTACGGCCGCGGCCCAGGGTGATACTAGCGGGAGGGTACCAAGAGACCCAGTACTTC; cdr3_aa: CASSLRPRPRVILAGGYQETQYF
d_call: NA; j_call: TRBJ2-5; clone_size: NA; v_call: TRBV4-1; cdr3_nt: TGCGCCAGCAGCCAAGATGTGGAGACCCAGTACTTC; cdr3_aa: CASSQDVETQYF